This record looks at one TCR beta chain sequence and its context. The sample belongs to a study of cytotoxic CD8 clonotypes in ibrutinib-treated CLL. Across the study: Response samples were taken after a median around 13 months of treatment, range 6 to 36.

Generated by immunoSEQ multiplex PCR, the TCRdb table keeps only in-frame clones and is missing some. In the table there are about 92,000 clones, roughly three quarters of which are singletons. This CDR3 contains 16 residues. The source of this sequence is a human donor with chronic lymphocytic leukemia. The genes are TRBV21-1 and TRBJ1-1; TRBD1 was called by the table and not checked on the DNA. TRBV21-1 is described as a pseudogene. This specimen was PBMCs, taken after 24 months of ibrutinib treatment. The CDR3: CASSTLTGDLNTEAFF. As DNA, the CDR3 is TGTGCCAGCAGCACGCTAACAGGCGACTTGAACACTGAAGCTTTCTTT.